The source of this T cell receptor (beta chain) is a study of PD-1 blockade in classical Hodgkin lymphoma. Notes on the study in general: The repertoire differences lack a defined cause, possibly disease activity or prior therapy. Those achieving complete response showed baseline diversity like newly diagnosed patients. Only CD4+ TCR diversity, not CD8+, had risen significantly by C4D1.

Time point noted: cycle 4 day 1 (C4D1), after more than five weeks of nivolumab. Every patient had relapsed following autologous stem cell transplantation, and cohorts differed in brentuximab vedotin exposure. Complete response, partial response or progressive disease were the best responses. The repertoire was sequenced with immunoSEQ multiplex PCR; TCRdb's copy has only in-frame clones and lacks some. The sample consists of some 33,000 clones, around 74% of them appearing once. V gave up 3 bases and J gave up 4 bases, with 4 bases separating them. The CDR3 runs to 12 residues. CDR1 and CDR2 (germline): MDHEN, SYDVKM. Remarks on this clone: No antigen is known for it.

The V and J genes are TRBV28 and TRBJ1-3, with unresolved D. The starting material was peripheral blood mononuclear cells (PBMCs), obtained before the fourth cycle of nivolumab. This TCR derives from a human donor with classical Hodgkin lymphoma. The CDR3: CASSFTGNTIYF. CDR3 nucleotides: TGTGCCAGCAGTTTTACCGGAAACACCATATATTTT. The full variable domain, rest sourced from reference TRBV28 and TRBJ1-3, is DVKVTQSSRYLVKRTGEKVFLECVQDMDHENMFWYRQDPGLGLRLIYFSYDVKMKEKGDIPEGYSVSREKKERFSLILESASTNQTSMYLCASSFTGNTIYFGEGSWLTVV.